These T cell receptor beta chains were read from a single sample in a study of cytomegalovirus exposure and HLA in healthy donors. TCRdb keeps only in-frame clones here, not all; method: immunoSEQ multiplex PCR. Among some 60,000 clones listed, roughly 96% were seen once. What was sequenced was PBMCs. These receptors were taken from a man aged 18 to 29 in good health and CMV-seronegative. Each CDR3 is given with its conserved first and last residue. The D gene is left open where the match is weak. Clone size, where shown, is once, few, many, or a class for clones that have expanded.

v_gene: TRBV11-3
d_gene: TRBD1
abundance: -
j_gene: TRBJ2-2
CDR3aa: CASSGAGGPHGELFF
CDR3nt: TGTGCCAGCTCGGGAGCAGGGGGCCCCCACGGGGAGCTGTTTTTT

v_gene: TRBV4-1
d_gene: -
abundance: -
j_gene: TRBJ2-6
CDR3aa: CASSQPTGALGANVLTF
CDR3nt: TGCGCCAGCAGCCAGCCGACAGGAGCTCTTGGGGCCAACGTCCTGACTTTC

v_gene: TRBV7-9
d_gene: -
abundance: -
j_gene: TRBJ1-1
CDR3aa: CASSYLQGTEAFF
CDR3nt: TGTGCCAGCAGCTATCTACAGGGAACTGAAGCTTTCTTT

v_gene: TRBV6-6
d_gene: -
abundance: -
j_gene: TRBJ1-5
CDR3aa: CASSYSTVSNQPQHF
CDR3nt: TGTGCCAGCAGTTACTCTACGGTGAGCAATCAGCCCCAGCATTTT

v_gene: TRBV7-8
d_gene: TRBD1
abundance: -
j_gene: TRBJ1-1
CDR3aa: CASSAQTGVDTEAFF
CDR3nt: TGTGCCAGCAGCGCCCAGACAGGGGTGGACACTGAAGCTTTCTTT

v_gene: TRBV4-1
d_gene: TRBD1
abundance: -
j_gene: TRBJ2-7
CDR3aa: CASTTGTGGHEQYF
CDR3nt: TGCGCCAGCACCACCGGGACAGGGGGCCACGAGCAGTACTTC

v_gene: TRBV27
d_gene: TRBD2
abundance: -
j_gene: TRBJ2-1
CDR3aa: CASSARLAGGTHEQFF
CDR3nt: TGTGCCAGCAGTGCAAGGCTAGCGGGAGGGACGCATGAGCAGTTCTTC

v_gene: TRBV7-8
d_gene: TRBD1
abundance: -
j_gene: TRBJ1-5
CDR3aa: CASSKQTGFDQPQHF
CDR3nt: TGTGCCAGCAGCAAGCAGACAGGGTTCGATCAGCCCCAGCATTTT

v_gene: TRBV9
d_gene: -
abundance: -
j_gene: TRBJ1-5
CDR3aa: CASSVGQGKEPQHF
CDR3nt: TGTGCCAGCAGCGTAGGGCAGGGGAAAGAGCCCCAGCATTTT

v_gene: TRBV28
d_gene: -
abundance: -
j_gene: TRBJ1-5
CDR3aa: CASSLTGYSDQPQHF
CDR3nt: TGTGCCAGCAGTTTAACAGGATATTCGGATCAGCCCCAGCATTTT

v_gene: TRBV19
d_gene: -
abundance: -
j_gene: TRBJ2-1
CDR3aa: CASSIIAGNEQFF
CDR3nt: TGTGCCAGTAGTATAATTGCGGGTAATGAGCAGTTCTTC

v_gene: TRBV2
d_gene: -
abundance: once
j_gene: TRBJ1-4
CDR3aa: CASRGPAATNEKLFF
CDR3nt: TGTGCCAGCAGAGGACCAGCGGCAACTAATGAAAAACTGTTTTTT

v_gene: TRBV27
d_gene: TRBD2
abundance: -
j_gene: TRBJ2-4
CDR3aa: CASSRLAGVAKNIQYF
CDR3nt: TGTGCCAGCAGCCGACTAGCGGGGGTAGCCAAAAACATTCAGTACTTC

v_gene: TRBV28
d_gene: TRBD1
abundance: -
j_gene: TRBJ1-1
CDR3aa: CASTKPGQGNTEAFF
CDR3nt: TGTGCCAGCACCAAGCCGGGACAGGGGAACACTGAAGCTTTCTTT

v_gene: TRBV5-6
d_gene: -
abundance: once
j_gene: TRBJ2-3
CDR3aa: CASSLKQASSTDTQYF
CDR3nt: TGTGCCAGCAGCTTGAAGCAGGCCAGTAGCACAGATACGCAGTATTTT

v_gene: TRBV2
d_gene: TRBD2
abundance: once
j_gene: TRBJ2-5
CDR3aa: CASTLLAGGETQYF
CDR3nt: TGTGCCAGTACCCTTCTAGCGGGAGGGGAGACCCAGTACTTC

v_gene: TRBV9
d_gene: TRBD1
abundance: -
j_gene: TRBJ2-2
CDR3aa: CASTGTENTGELFF
CDR3nt: TGTGCCAGCACCGGGACAGAGAACACCGGGGAGCTGTTTTTT

v_gene: TRBV2
d_gene: -
abundance: -
j_gene: TRBJ1-2
CDR3aa: CASSEYGGPQGYTF
CDR3nt: TGTGCCAGCAGTGAGTACGGGGGACCTCAAGGCTACACCTTC

v_gene: TRBV29-1
d_gene: TRBD1
abundance: -
j_gene: TRBJ2-6
CDR3aa: CSVAGTGGSGANVLTF
CDR3nt: TGCAGCGTAGCCGGGACAGGGGGCTCTGGGGCCAACGTCCTGACTTTC

v_gene: TRBV10-1
d_gene: -
abundance: -
j_gene: TRBJ2-7
CDR3aa: CASSPGGYEQYF
CDR3nt: TGCGCCAGCTCCCCCGGCGGCTACGAGCAGTACTTC

v_gene: TRBV4-1
d_gene: -
abundance: once
j_gene: TRBJ2-7
CDR3aa: CASRPQGQGYEQYF
CDR3nt: TGCGCCAGCAGACCCCAGGGGCAGGGCTACGAGCAGTACTTC

v_gene: TRBV28
d_gene: TRBD2
abundance: -
j_gene: TRBJ2-5
CDR3aa: CASSLLAAQETQYF
CDR3nt: TGTGCCAGCAGTTTACTAGCGGCCCAAGAGACCCAGTACTTC

v_gene: TRBV30
d_gene: TRBD1
abundance: once
j_gene: TRBJ2-1
CDR3aa: CAWSTRQGPQFF
CDR3nt: TGTGCCTGGAGTACCCGACAGGGTCCGCAGTTCTTC

v_gene: TRBV19
d_gene: TRBD2
abundance: -
j_gene: TRBJ2-1
CDR3aa: CASSETGTSGRAGFF
CDR3nt: TGTGCCAGTAGTGAGACCGGGACTAGCGGGAGGGCCGGGTTCTTC

v_gene: TRBV4-2
d_gene: -
abundance: -
j_gene: TRBJ2-1
CDR3aa: CASSQTNEQFF
CDR3nt: TGTGCCAGCAGCCAGACTAATGAGCAGTTCTTC

v_gene: TRBV2
d_gene: -
abundance: -
j_gene: TRBJ1-4
CDR3aa: CASSEALDRMNEKLFF
CDR3nt: TGTGCCAGCAGTGAAGCGCTTGACAGGATGAATGAAAAACTGTTTTTT

v_gene: TRBV6-4
d_gene: TRBD2
abundance: -
j_gene: TRBJ2-7
CDR3aa: CASSDSNLAGGRGYEQYF
CDR3nt: TGTGCCAGCAGTGACTCTAATTTGGCGGGAGGTCGGGGCTACGAGCAGTACTTC

v_gene: TRBV15
d_gene: TRBD1
abundance: -
j_gene: TRBJ1-5
CDR3aa: CATSRGYRGFSNQPQHF
CDR3nt: TGTGCCACCAGCAGAGGCTACAGGGGGTTTAGCAATCAGCCCCAGCATTTT

v_gene: TRBV11-2
d_gene: -
abundance: -
j_gene: TRBJ2-5
CDR3aa: CASSLGVRAGRETQYF
CDR3nt: TGTGCCAGCAGCTTAGGGGTTCGAGCGGGTAGAGAGACCCAGTACTTC

v_gene: TRBV15
d_gene: -
abundance: -
j_gene: TRBJ2-2
CDR3aa: CATSRDLAANTGELFF
CDR3nt: TGTGCCACCAGCAGAGATCTGGCAGCGAACACCGGGGAGCTGTTTTTT

v_gene: TRBV15
d_gene: TRBD2
abundance: -
j_gene: TRBJ2-1
CDR3aa: CATSRDMSGVREQFF
CDR3nt: TGTGCCACCAGCAGAGATATGAGCGGGGTGCGCGAGCAGTTCTTC

v_gene: TRBV7-9
d_gene: TRBD2
abundance: -
j_gene: TRBJ2-1
CDR3aa: CASSPRLAGSSYNEQFF
CDR3nt: TGTGCCAGCAGCCCCCGACTAGCGGGAAGCTCCTACAATGAGCAGTTCTTC

v_gene: TRBV7-9
d_gene: TRBD1
abundance: few
j_gene: TRBJ1-4
CDR3aa: CASSSGTGDEKLFF
CDR3nt: TGTGCCAGCAGCTCCGGGACAGGGGATGAAAAACTGTTTTTT

v_gene: TRBV7-9
d_gene: -
abundance: -
j_gene: TRBJ2-1
CDR3aa: CASSWDSVSYNEQFF
CDR3nt: TGTGCCAGCAGCTGGGATAGCGTTTCCTACAATGAGCAGTTCTTC

v_gene: TRBV6-4
d_gene: TRBD2
abundance: -
j_gene: TRBJ2-5
CDR3aa: CASSESAGGQETQYF
CDR3nt: TGTGCCAGCAGTGAATCCGCGGGAGGGCAAGAGACCCAGTACTTC

v_gene: TRBV9
d_gene: TRBD1
abundance: -
j_gene: TRBJ1-2
CDR3aa: CASSVTGAPGYGYTF
CDR3nt: TGTGCCAGCAGCGTTACAGGGGCACCGGGCTATGGCTACACCTTC

v_gene: TRBV20-1
d_gene: -
abundance: -
j_gene: TRBJ1-2
CDR3aa: CSATSRAGYTF
CDR3nt: TGCAGTGCTACATCCAGGGCTGGCTACACCTTC

v_gene: TRBV28
d_gene: -
abundance: -
j_gene: TRBJ2-7
CDR3aa: CASSLYQGSYEQYF
CDR3nt: TGTGCCAGCAGTTTATATCAGGGCTCCTACGAGCAGTACTTC

v_gene: TRBV28
d_gene: -
abundance: -
j_gene: TRBJ1-1
CDR3aa: CASSFWGEEDTEAFF
CDR3nt: TGTGCCAGCAGTTTTTGGGGGGAGGAGGACACTGAAGCTTTCTTT

v_gene: TRBV6-1
d_gene: -
abundance: -
j_gene: TRBJ2-1
CDR3aa: CASSGRQGGVPLPIEQFF
CDR3nt: TGTGCCAGCAGTGGTAGACAGGGAGGAGTCCCCCTTCCCATTGAGCAGTTCTTC

v_gene: TRBV7-9
d_gene: TRBD2
abundance: -
j_gene: TRBJ2-1
CDR3aa: CASRLNSGVYNEQFF
CDR3nt: TGTGCCAGCAGACTCAATAGCGGGGTGTACAATGAGCAGTTCTTC

v_gene: TRBV7-8
d_gene: TRBD2
abundance: -
j_gene: TRBJ2-1
CDR3aa: CASMPGLAGGPSHNEQFF
CDR3nt: TGTGCCAGTATGCCGGGACTAGCGGGAGGGCCATCCCACAATGAGCAGTTCTTC

v_gene: TRBV18
d_gene: TRBD1
abundance: -
j_gene: TRBJ1-1
CDR3aa: CASSRRTGADMNTEAFF
CDR3nt: TGTGCCAGCTCACGGCGGACAGGCGCTGATATGAACACTGAAGCTTTCTTT

v_gene: TRBV7-9
d_gene: -
abundance: once
j_gene: TRBJ2-5
CDR3aa: CASLLGGAVETQYF
CDR3nt: TGTGCCAGCCTGCTGGGGGGGGCTGTGGAGACCCAGTACTTC

v_gene: TRBV2
d_gene: TRBD2
abundance: -
j_gene: TRBJ2-7
CDR3aa: CASSEELAASYEQYF
CDR3nt: TGTGCCAGCAGTGAAGAACTAGCGGCCTCCTACGAGCAGTACTTC

v_gene: TRBV9
d_gene: TRBD1
abundance: -
j_gene: TRBJ1-2
CDR3aa: CASSVETGGRGGYTF
CDR3nt: TGTGCCAGCAGCGTAGAAACAGGGGGACGGGGTGGCTACACCTTC

v_gene: TRBV9
d_gene: TRBD2
abundance: -
j_gene: TRBJ2-1
CDR3aa: CASSSGNHEQFF
CDR3nt: TGTGCCAGCAGTAGCGGGAACCATGAGCAGTTCTTC

v_gene: TRBV7-9
d_gene: TRBD2
abundance: -
j_gene: TRBJ2-1
CDR3aa: CASSLTSGRRNEQFF
CDR3nt: TGTGCCAGCAGCTTAACTAGCGGGAGGAGGAATGAGCAGTTCTTC

v_gene: TRBV29-1
d_gene: -
abundance: -
j_gene: TRBJ2-1
CDR3aa: CSVEEVSNEQFF
CDR3nt: TGCAGCGTTGAAGAGGTCAGCAATGAGCAGTTCTTC

v_gene: TRBV11-2
d_gene: TRBD2
abundance: -
j_gene: TRBJ2-3
CDR3aa: CASSQRTVAGPTDTQYF
CDR3nt: TGTGCCAGCAGTCAACGTACGGTAGCGGGACCCACAGATACGCAGTATTTT

v_gene: TRBV28
d_gene: -
abundance: -
j_gene: TRBJ1-5
CDR3aa: CASSLIKSHSNQPQHF
CDR3nt: TGTGCCAGCAGTTTAATTAAAAGCCATAGCAATCAGCCCCAGCATTTT